This T cell receptor (beta chain) was identified in a study of OX40 agonist ivuxolimab in advanced cancers. Study information: Among those enrolled, mean age was approximately 60 years (range about 23 to 90) and less than 90% were male.

Sampling times: baseline, cycle 4 day 1, cycle 7 day 1. The protocol was immunoSEQ multiplex PCR, while the TCRdb copy is restricted to in-frame clones and leaves out a portion. The sample has 80,000 or so clones; approximately 85% are singletons. In germline, CDR1 is LGHNA, CDR2 YNFKEQ. The CDR3 loop spans 16 amino acids. Trimming took off 1 base at V and 5 bases at J, with 16 bases between the two ends. The rearrangement uses TRBV4-2 and TRBJ2-3; perhaps TRBD1 as D (7 bases). The material sequenced was CD4+ or CD8+ T cells sorted from blood, taken in a trial of the OX40 agonist ivuxolimab. The TCR sequence derives from an adult with an advanced solid tumor such as melanoma, head and neck, liver or kidney cancer. In DNA form, the CDR3 reads TGTGCCAGCAGCCAAGGACTGGAGGGGGCCCGAGATACGCAGTATTTT. This codes for CASSQGLEGARDTQYF.